This T cell receptor (beta chain) is drawn from a study of T cells after yellow fever vaccination. Whole-study context: When fractions had low cell numbers, they were prepared with SMART-Seq v4 Ultra Low Input.

This clonotype was seen only a few times. Its antigen is unidentified. Study results and limitations: A limited proportion of clonotypes was detected within both the CD4 and CD8 compartments.

From the 5' RACE reads, TCRdb called clonotypes with MiXCR, one entry per CDR3 protein. The sample has roughly 350,000 distinct CDR3 sequences; roughly 4% are singletons. This sample comprised PBMCs, obtained 5 days after the yellow fever booster vaccination. The clonotype was recovered from a man younger than 35 who received the YFV17D yellow fever vaccine.

CDR3 in DNA: TGTGCCAGCAGTTTAGCAGGCTTTAATGAAAAACTGTTTTTT. Its protein is CASSLAGFNEKLFF. The rearrangement joins TRBV12-3 or TRBV12-4 to TRBJ1-4; the D is unclear. This CDR3 has 14 amino acids. The V and J ends lost 0 bases and 4 bases respectively, with 6 bases between them.